The 15 T cell receptor beta chains listed next were all sequenced from one sample in a study of beta chain features in type 1 diabetes. Expressed TCRB transcripts got sequenced, as all isolated RNA was reverse transcribed. Sequencing was performed with immunoSEQ multiplex PCR; in TCRdb, only in-frame clones are kept and a portion is missing. The data hold about 240,000 clones, with 25% to 35% observed a single time. The specimen was central memory CD4+ T cells from blood. The source is a man younger than 45 in good health.

In this sample, this clone turned up a few times. The rearrangement links TRBV18 to TRBJ2-5; unclear D gene. Trimming stripped 5 bases from V and 3 bases from J, with 10 bases between. The germline V gene has CDR1 KGHSH and CDR2 LQKENI. This CDR3 region has 13 residues. CDR3 nucleotides: TGTGCCAGCTCAAATACAAGGAAAGAGACCCAGTACTTC. This codes for CASSNTRKETQYF. Combining the CDR3 with reference TRBV18 and TRBJ2-5 gives the whole variable domain NAGVMQNPRHLVRRRGQEARLRCSPMKGHSHVYWYRQLPEEGLKFMVYLQKENIIDESGMPKERFSAEFPKEGPSILRIQQVVRGDSAAYFCASSNTRKETQYFGPGTRLLVL.

The chain combines TRBV30 with TRBJ1-6; 8 bases fit TRBD1. This CDR3 spans 15 amino acids. The V segment lost 2 bases and the J segment 10 bases; nucleotides outside the gene matches: 10. Germline V gene data show CDR1 as GTSNPN and CDR2 as SVGIG (reference sequence). The CDR3 nucleotides are TGTGCCTGGAGTCGTGGACAGGGAGGACAGTCACCCCTCCACTTT. Its translation is CAWSRGQGGQSPLHF.

This clone has just a few counts. This chain links TRBV27 with TRBJ2-1; D is uncertain. Germline CDR1 reads MNHEY; CDR2 reads SMNVEV (reference sequence). V shed 2 bases and J shed 7 bases, with 9 bases lying between them. The CDR3 is 13 residues long. CDR3 in DNA: TGTGCCAGCAGTTTAGACTGGGAAAATGAGCAGTTCTTC. This encodes CASSLDWENEQFF.

This clone appeared a few times. This chain joins TRBV28 and TRBJ2-3; 10 positions agree with TRBD2. The CDR3 sequence is 13 residues long. Germline V CDR1 and CDR2: MDHEN, SYDVKM. With 7 bases clipped from V and 5 bases from J, the junction kept 3 bases outside the gene matches. The CDR3 DNA reads as TGTGCCAGCATCCCTAGCGGGAGAGATACGCAGTATTTT. Residues: CASIPSGRDTQYF.

The chain joins TRBV7-2 to TRBJ2-7; possibly TRBD1 for D (5 bases). Trimming removed 5 bases from V and 5 bases from J, with 28 bases in between. This CDR3 has 18 amino acids. Germline V gene lookup returns CDR1 SGHTA and CDR2 FQGNSA. CDR3 bases: TGTGCCAGCAGCCATCTTGGCCGGAAGCTCCAGGGTGGCCACGAGCAGTACTTC. This codes for CASSHLGRKLQGGHEQYF.

This chain uses TRBV30 with TRBJ1-2, with a weak D call TRBD1 (5 bases). Germline V lookup: CDR1 GTSNPN, CDR2 SVGIG (reference sequence). The CDR3 is 11 residues long. The V end was cut by 1 base, the J end by 8 bases, with 8 bases between. CDR3 sequence reads: CAWSAGSGYTF. For the CDR3, the DNA is TGTGCCTGGAGTGCAGGGTCCGGCTACACCTTC.

The CDR3 DNA reads as TGTGCCTGGAGTGGTTTTGAGGGGGCTGAAGCTTTCTTT. This codes for CAWSGFEGAEAFF. The chain couples TRBV30 to TRBJ1-1; maybe TRBD1 (6 bases). In germline, CDR1 is GTSNPN, CDR2 SVGIG (reference sequence). The CDR3 spans 13 residues. Trimming cost V 1 base and J 6 bases, with 12 bases left between them. The full variable domain, completed using reference TRBV30 and TRBJ1-1, is SQTIHQWPATLVQPVGSPLSLECTVEGTSNPNLYWYRQAAGRGLQLLFYSVGIGQISSEVPQNLSASRPQDRQFILSSKKLLLSDSGFYLCAWSGFEGAEAFFGQGTRLTVV.

This clone was picked up a small number of times. The chain joins TRBV5-6 to TRBJ2-7; 7 positions match TRBD2. Germline V gives CDR1 SGHDT, CDR2 YYEEEE. With V trimmed by 5 bases and J by 4 bases, 15 bases remained unmatched. There are 16 residues in the CDR3. The CDR3 region has the DNA TGTGCCAGCAGACCTAAACCGGGAGGAGGGATATACGAGCAGTACTTC. This encodes CASRPKPGGGIYEQYF.

The V call is TRBV29-1, the J call TRBJ1-2; 9 positions agree with TRBD1. Per germline, CDR1 SQVTM and CDR2 ANQGSEA. The CDR3 contains 13 residues. After removal of 7 bases from V and 1 base from J, the junction contained 4 bases not matched to a gene. CDR3 residues: CSAVDRGNYGYTF. CDR3 in DNA: TGCAGCGCTGTGGACAGGGGTAACTATGGCTACACCTTC.

CDR3 protein: CASSGTSGGTYNEQFF. For the CDR3, the DNA is TGTGCCAGCAGCGGGACTAGCGGGGGGACGTACAATGAGCAGTTCTTC. The chain employs TRBV2 and TRBJ2-1; 15 bases are a match to TRBD2. J lost 4 bases, V lost 6 bases, and 4 bases had no gene match. Looked up from germline, CDR1 is SNHLY and CDR2 is FYNNEI. This CDR3 is 16 amino acids long.

This clone occurred many times. At the DNA level, this CDR3 is encoded by other sequences in the same sample as well. The chain links TRBV7-2 to TRBJ2-7; tentatively, D is TRBD2 (5 bases). The length of the CDR3 is 14 residues. Per the germline V gene, CDR1 is SGHTA and CDR2 is FQGNSA. The V gene lost 2 bases and the J gene lost 6 bases, with 14 bases spanning the gap. The CDR3 protein is CASSLSRPAGEQYF. CDR3 nucleotides: TGTGCCAGCAGCTTATCCCGCCCGGCGGGCGAGCAGTACTTC.

This clone was seen only a few times. The CDR3 sequence: CASSSPTGLNTEAFF. In DNA, the CDR3 is TGTGCCAGCAGCTCTCCCACAGGGCTGAACACTGAAGCTTTCTTT. This chain uses TRBV11-1 with TRBJ1-1; maybe TRBD1 (6 bases). The CDR3 consists of 15 residues. Germline CDR1 and CDR2: SGHAT and FQDESV (reference sequence). Trimming pared 4 bases from V and 0 bases from J, leaving 12 bases between.

The chain combines TRBV9 with TRBJ1-1; D is perhaps TRBD1 (5 bases). The CDR3 length is 14 residues. Germline values: CDR1 SGDLS, CDR2 YYNGEE. Trimming took off 3 bases at V and 1 base at J, with 10 bases between the two ends. The CDR3 loop reads CASSDITGNTEAFF. The DNA for the CDR3 is TGTGCCAGCAGCGACATTACAGGGAACACTGAAGCTTTCTTT. The full variable domain, rest sourced from reference TRBV9 and TRBJ1-1, is DSGVTQTPKHLITATGQRVTLRCSPRSGDLSVYWYQQSLDQGLQFLIQYYNGEERAKGNILERFSAQQFPDLHSELNLSSLELGDSALYFCASSDITGNTEAFFGQGTRLTVV.

This clone was observed many times. The chain has TRBV11-2 and TRBJ2-7; D remains ambiguous. Germline V gives CDR1 SGHAT, CDR2 FQNNGV. Trimming pared 5 bases from V and 0 bases from J, leaving 17 bases between. This CDR3 is 16 amino acids long. The CDR3 loop reads CASSPWGGPSSYEQYF. CDR3 bases: TGTGCCAGCAGCCCTTGGGGTGGTCCCAGCTCCTACGAGCAGTACTTC.

This clone was recorded many times. V and J are TRBV28 and TRBJ2-1; D is perhaps TRBD1 or TRBD2 (6 bases each). Germline CDR1 is MDHEN and CDR2 is SYDVKM. V dropped 10 bases and J dropped 2 bases, with 12 bases sitting between them. The CDR3 has 13 residues. The CDR3 DNA follows: TGTGCCATAGGGGGACTCCCCTACAATGAGCAGTTCTTC. It translates to CAIGGLPYNEQFF.